The present entry profiles one TCR beta chain with its context. Its target is unknown. With a J-beta primer mix and a sample-barcoded 5' primer, a second PCR ran 7 to 11 cycles. Tags on each cDNA molecule came from a template-switch adaptor with 12 random nucleotides. TCRdb fed the 5' RACE reads into MiXCR, producing one record per CDR3 protein. Among around 800,000 distinct CDR3 sequences listed, 62% were seen once. In terms of origin and age, donors were healthy Caucasian individuals from Russia aged roughly 6 to 100. The sample is drawn from a study of blood T cells in healthy people across ages. Study observations and caveats: The fall in TCR beta diversity per million T cells was roughly linear with age. Both higher diversity and more naive CD4+ cells marked long-lived donors when set against aged donors.

This CDR3 contains 16 residues. Trimming cost V 5 bases and J 3 bases; bases outside gene matches: 8. Germline V gene lookup returns CDR1 MDHEN and CDR2 SYDVKM. Sequencing input: blood. The receptor was isolated from a man aged 25-45 years in good health. The V and J genes are TRBV28 and TRBJ2-7; 12 nucleotides line up with TRBD2. The CDR3 sequence is CASSPPPSGGVYEQYF. DNA of the CDR3: TGTGCCAGCAGTCCACCTCCTAGCGGGGGGGTCTACGAGCAGTACTTC.